A selection of T cell receptor beta chains follows, all from one sample in a study of blood T cell repertoires in COVID-19. The assay was immunoSEQ multiplex PCR, and TCRdb's table has in-frame clones only and misses some. The sample consists of some 110,000 clones, about four fifths of them appearing once. Specimen: peripheral blood. The receptors come from a man in his 60s with active or convalescent COVID-19. The CDR3 runs from the conserved cysteine through the conserved F or W. The order of the fields is clone size, D gene, V gene, J gene, CDR3 DNA, CDR3 protein. D genes are given only for firm matches. Clone size, where shown, is once, few, many, or a class for clones that have expanded.

size: NA; D: NA; V: TRBV18; J: TRBJ1-3; DNA: TGTGCCAGCTCAGTACGGCAGGGTAGCTCTGGAAACACCATATATTTT; CDR3: CASSVRQGSSGNTIYF
size: many; D: TRBD2; V: TRBV9; J: TRBJ2-2; DNA: TGTGCCAGCAGCGTAGGGCTAGCGGTAGGAGCCGGGGAGCTGTTTTTT; CDR3: CASSVGLAVGAGELFF
size: NA; D: NA; V: TRBV7-9; J: TRBJ2-5; DNA: TGTGCCAGCAGCTTAACTGAGACCCAGTACTTC; CDR3: CASSLTETQYF
size: NA; D: NA; V: TRBV6-5; J: TRBJ2-7; DNA: TGTGCCAGCAGCCGCTTACAGGGCTACGAGCAGTACTTC; CDR3: CASSRLQGYEQYF
size: NA; D: NA; V: TRBV5-4; J: TRBJ2-2; DNA: TGTGCCAGCAGCTTACTAGCCGCATCGAACACCGGGGAGCTGTTTTTT; CDR3: CASSLLAASNTGELFF
size: NA; D: NA; V: TRBV27; J: TRBJ2-2; DNA: TGTGCCAGCAGGCGGGTTTCCGGGGAGCTGTTTTTT; CDR3: CASRRVSGELFF
size: NA; D: TRBD1; V: TRBV2; J: TRBJ2-1; DNA: TGTGCCAGCAGCGCGGACAGGGCGGGCTACAATGAGCAGTTCTTC; CDR3: CASSADRAGYNEQFF
size: NA; D: NA; V: TRBV29-1; J: TRBJ1-1; DNA: TGCAGCGTTTCAGCAGGGATGAACACTGAAGCTTTCTTT; CDR3: CSVSAGMNTEAFF
size: NA; D: NA; V: TRBV7-8; J: TRBJ1-1; DNA: TGTGCCAGCAGCTTAGATTTGGGCCACACTGAAGCTTTCTTT; CDR3: CASSLDLGHTEAFF
size: NA; D: TRBD2; V: TRBV5-5; J: TRBJ2-3; DNA: TGTGCCAGCAGCTTAGAGGGACTAGCATCAGATACGCAGTATTTT; CDR3: CASSLEGLASDTQYF
size: few; D: TRBD2; V: TRBV28; J: TRBJ2-5; DNA: TGTGCCAGCAGTTTGGGAGGGACGCGACAAGAGACCCAGTACTTC; CDR3: CASSLGGTRQETQYF